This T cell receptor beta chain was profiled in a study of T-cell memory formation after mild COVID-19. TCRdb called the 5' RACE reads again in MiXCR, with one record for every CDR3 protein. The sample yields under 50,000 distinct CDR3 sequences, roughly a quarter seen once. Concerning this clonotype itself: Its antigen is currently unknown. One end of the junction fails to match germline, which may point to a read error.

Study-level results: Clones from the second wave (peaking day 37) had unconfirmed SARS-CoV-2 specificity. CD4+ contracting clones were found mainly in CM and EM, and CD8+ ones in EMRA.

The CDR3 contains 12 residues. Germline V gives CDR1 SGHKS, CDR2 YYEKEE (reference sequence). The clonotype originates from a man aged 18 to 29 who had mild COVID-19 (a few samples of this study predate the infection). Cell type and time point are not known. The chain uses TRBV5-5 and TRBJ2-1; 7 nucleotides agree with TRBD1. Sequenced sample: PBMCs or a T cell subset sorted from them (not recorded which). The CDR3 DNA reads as TGTGCCAGCAGCTCGACAGGGCAAGTGAAGTCCTTC. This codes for CASSSTGQVKSF. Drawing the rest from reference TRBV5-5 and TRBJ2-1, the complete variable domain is DAGVTQSPTHLIKTRGQQVTLRCSPISGHKSVSWYQQVLGQGPQFIFQYYEKEERGRGNFPDRFSARQFPNYSSELNVNALLLGDSALYLCASSSTGQVKSFGPGTRLTVL.